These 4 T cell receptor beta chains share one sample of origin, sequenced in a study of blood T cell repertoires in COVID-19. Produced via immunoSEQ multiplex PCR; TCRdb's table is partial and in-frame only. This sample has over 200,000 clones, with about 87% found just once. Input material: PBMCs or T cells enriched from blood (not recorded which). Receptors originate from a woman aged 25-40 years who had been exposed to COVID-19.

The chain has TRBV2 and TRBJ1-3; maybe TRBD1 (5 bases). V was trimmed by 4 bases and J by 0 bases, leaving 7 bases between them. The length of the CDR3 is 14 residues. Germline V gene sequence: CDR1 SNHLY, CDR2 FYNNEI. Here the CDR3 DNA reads TGTGCCAGCAGTGGACAGATCTCTGGAAACACCATATATTTT. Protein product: CASSGQISGNTIYF.

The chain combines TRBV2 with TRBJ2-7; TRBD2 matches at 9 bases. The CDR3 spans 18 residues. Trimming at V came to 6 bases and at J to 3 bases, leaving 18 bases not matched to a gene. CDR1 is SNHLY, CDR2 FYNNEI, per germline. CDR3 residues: CASRGGSSGISPNYEQYF. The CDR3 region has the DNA TGTGCCAGCAGGGGTGGGTCTAGCGGGATAAGTCCCAACTACGAGCAGTACTTC. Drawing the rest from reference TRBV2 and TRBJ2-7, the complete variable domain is EPEVTQTPSHQVTQMGQEVILRCVPISNHLYFYWYRQILGQKVEFLVSFYNNEISEKSEIFDDQFSVERPDGSNFTLKIRSTKLEDSAMYFCASRGGSSGISPNYEQYFGPGTRLTVT.

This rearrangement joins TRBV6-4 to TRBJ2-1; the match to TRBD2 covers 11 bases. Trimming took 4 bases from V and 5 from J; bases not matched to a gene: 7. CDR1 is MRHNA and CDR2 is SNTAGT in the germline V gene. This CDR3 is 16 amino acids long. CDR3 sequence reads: CASSVLAGGPNNEQFF. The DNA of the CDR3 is TGTGCCAGCAGTGTCCTAGCGGGAGGCCCTAACAATGAGCAGTTCTTC.

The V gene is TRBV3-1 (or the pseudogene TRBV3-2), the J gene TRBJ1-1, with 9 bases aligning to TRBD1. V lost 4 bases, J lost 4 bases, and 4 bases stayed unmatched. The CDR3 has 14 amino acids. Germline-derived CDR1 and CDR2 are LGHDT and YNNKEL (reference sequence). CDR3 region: CASSPLTGGTEAFF. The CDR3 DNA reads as TGTGCCAGCAGCCCATTGACAGGGGGCACTGAAGCTTTCTTT.